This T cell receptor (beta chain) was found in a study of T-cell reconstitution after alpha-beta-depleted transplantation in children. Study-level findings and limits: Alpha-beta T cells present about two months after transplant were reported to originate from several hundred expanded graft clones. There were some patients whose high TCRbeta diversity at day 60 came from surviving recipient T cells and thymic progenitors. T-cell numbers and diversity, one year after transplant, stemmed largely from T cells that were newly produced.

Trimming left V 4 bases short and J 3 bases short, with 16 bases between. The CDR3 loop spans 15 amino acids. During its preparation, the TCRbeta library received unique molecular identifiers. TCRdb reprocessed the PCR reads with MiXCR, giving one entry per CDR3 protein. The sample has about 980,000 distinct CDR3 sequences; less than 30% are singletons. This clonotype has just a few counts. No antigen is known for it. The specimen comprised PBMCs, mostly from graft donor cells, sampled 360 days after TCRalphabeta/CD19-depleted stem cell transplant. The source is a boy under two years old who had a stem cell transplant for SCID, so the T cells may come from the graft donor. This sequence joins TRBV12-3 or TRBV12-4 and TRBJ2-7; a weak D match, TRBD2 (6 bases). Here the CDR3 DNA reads TGTGCCAGCAGTTCCACAGGAGGGTACTACTACGAGCAGTACTTC. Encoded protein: CASSSTGGYYYEQYF.